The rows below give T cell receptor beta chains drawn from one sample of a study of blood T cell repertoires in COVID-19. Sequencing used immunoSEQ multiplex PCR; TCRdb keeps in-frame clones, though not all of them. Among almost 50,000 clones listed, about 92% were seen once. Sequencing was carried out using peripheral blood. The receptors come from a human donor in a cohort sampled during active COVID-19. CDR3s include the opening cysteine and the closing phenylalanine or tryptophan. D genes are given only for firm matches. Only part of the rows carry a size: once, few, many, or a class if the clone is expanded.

cdr3_nt: TGTGCCACCATGGCCCGAACTACCGGGGGGGGCTACACCTTC
cdr3_aa: CATMARTTGGGYTF
d_call: .
clone_size: .
j_call: TRBJ1-2
v_call: TRBV28
cdr3_length: 14

cdr3_nt: TGTGCCAGCAGCCTATCGAGCAATCAGCCCCAGCATTTT
cdr3_aa: CASSLSSNQPQHF
d_call: .
clone_size: .
j_call: TRBJ1-5
v_call: TRBV11-3
cdr3_length: 13

cdr3_nt: TGTGCCTGGAGTCCAGCGATCTACGAGCAGTACTTC
cdr3_aa: CAWSPAIYEQYF
d_call: .
clone_size: .
j_call: TRBJ2-7
v_call: TRBV30
cdr3_length: 12

cdr3_nt: TGTGCCAGCAGCTTGGGAATGAGGACAGGTAATAGCAATCAGCCCCAGCATTTT
cdr3_aa: CASSLGMRTGNSNQPQHF
d_call: TRBD1
clone_size: .
j_call: TRBJ1-5
v_call: TRBV5-5
cdr3_length: 18

cdr3_nt: TGTGCCAGCAGCTTGTCGGGGGGCGGGAGCTATGGCTACACCTTC
cdr3_aa: CASSLSGGGSYGYTF
d_call: .
clone_size: .
j_call: TRBJ1-2
v_call: TRBV5-4
cdr3_length: 15

cdr3_nt: TGTGCCAGTAGTGGGACTAGCGGGGGTTCGGGGCAGTTCTTC
cdr3_aa: CASSGTSGGSGQFF
d_call: TRBD2
clone_size: .
j_call: TRBJ2-1
v_call: TRBV19
cdr3_length: 14

cdr3_nt: TGTGCCAGCGGACAAGAGAACTATGGCTACACCTTC
cdr3_aa: CASGQENYGYTF
d_call: .
clone_size: .
j_call: TRBJ1-2
v_call: TRBV11-1
cdr3_length: 12

cdr3_nt: TGTGCCAGCAGTCTTCAGGGCACTGAAGCTTTCTTT
cdr3_aa: CASSLQGTEAFF
d_call: .
clone_size: once
j_call: TRBJ1-1
v_call: TRBV11-2
cdr3_length: 12

cdr3_nt: TGTGCCAGCCGTAGGGCGGGAGGGCCGTACGAGCAGTACTTC
cdr3_aa: CASRRAGGPYEQYF
d_call: TRBD2
clone_size: .
j_call: TRBJ2-7
v_call: TRBV3-1/TRBV3-2
cdr3_length: 14

cdr3_nt: TGTGCCAGCAGCGTAGCAGGGAACTCCTACAATGAGCAGTTCTTC
cdr3_aa: CASSVAGNSYNEQFF
d_call: .
clone_size: .
j_call: TRBJ2-1
v_call: TRBV9
cdr3_length: 15

cdr3_nt: TGCGCCAGCAGCCAAGAAGATATCAGGGCCTCTGGAAACACCATATATTTT
cdr3_aa: CASSQEDIRASGNTIYF
d_call: .
clone_size: once
j_call: TRBJ1-3
v_call: TRBV4-1
cdr3_length: 17

cdr3_nt: TGTGCCAGCAGCTTACATTCCCAAGAGACCCAGTACTTC
cdr3_aa: CASSLHSQETQYF
d_call: .
clone_size: .
j_call: TRBJ2-5
v_call: TRBV11-2
cdr3_length: 13

cdr3_nt: TGTGCCACCCAGACTAGCGGGAGCCATGAGCAGTTCTTC
cdr3_aa: CATQTSGSHEQFF
d_call: TRBD2
clone_size: .
j_call: TRBJ2-1
v_call: TRBV10-3
cdr3_length: 13

cdr3_nt: TGTGCCAGCAGCTATGACAGGGCCGTAGAGACCCAGTACTTC
cdr3_aa: CASSYDRAVETQYF
d_call: TRBD1
clone_size: .
j_call: TRBJ2-5
v_call: TRBV5-6
cdr3_length: 14

cdr3_nt: TGCAGCGTGTCACAGGGAAACTCCAATCAGCCCCAGCATTTT
cdr3_aa: CSVSQGNSNQPQHF
d_call: .
clone_size: .
j_call: TRBJ1-5
v_call: TRBV29-1
cdr3_length: 14

cdr3_nt: TGTGCCAGCAGCACCCAGGGGGCCTGGCCTGGAAACACCATATATTTT
cdr3_aa: CASSTQGAWPGNTIYF
d_call: TRBD1
clone_size: few
j_call: TRBJ1-3
v_call: TRBV9
cdr3_length: 16

cdr3_nt: TGTGCCAGCCGGCGGGGCTCCTACAATGAGCAGTTCTTC
cdr3_aa: CASRRGSYNEQFF
d_call: .
clone_size: once
j_call: TRBJ2-1
v_call: TRBV6-5
cdr3_length: 13

cdr3_nt: TGTGCCAGCAGGCCGACAGGCTATAGCAATCAGCCCCAGCATTTT
cdr3_aa: CASRPTGYSNQPQHF
d_call: .
clone_size: .
j_call: TRBJ1-5
v_call: TRBV6-6
cdr3_length: 15

cdr3_nt: TGTGCCAGCAGCTTCGCCCAGCGGGATACGCAGTATTTT
cdr3_aa: CASSFAQRDTQYF
d_call: .
clone_size: .
j_call: TRBJ2-3
v_call: TRBV7-3
cdr3_length: 13

cdr3_nt: TGTGCCAGCAGCTTACGACAGCGGACAGGGGAAAACACCATATATTTT
cdr3_aa: CASSLRQRTGENTIYF
d_call: TRBD1
clone_size: .
j_call: TRBJ1-3
v_call: TRBV5-4
cdr3_length: 16

cdr3_nt: TGTGCCAGCAGCCTTAGCGGGACGGCTAGCAATCAGCCCCAGCATTTT
cdr3_aa: CASSLSGTASNQPQHF
d_call: .
clone_size: .
j_call: TRBJ1-5
v_call: TRBV11-2
cdr3_length: 16

cdr3_nt: TGTGCCAGCAGCTTCTTGGGGGCGGGAGGATTCTACAATGAGCAGTTCTTC
cdr3_aa: CASSFLGAGGFYNEQFF
d_call: TRBD2
clone_size: .
j_call: TRBJ2-1
v_call: TRBV5-6
cdr3_length: 17

cdr3_nt: TGTGCCAGCAGTTCCCTTCAGGTTACCTACGAGCAGTACTTC
cdr3_aa: CASSSLQVTYEQYF
d_call: .
clone_size: .
j_call: TRBJ2-7
v_call: TRBV28
cdr3_length: 14

cdr3_nt: TGTGCCAGCAGCCCTGGACTAGCGGGAGGACATTGGGAGACCCAGTACTTC
cdr3_aa: CASSPGLAGGHWETQYF
d_call: TRBD2
clone_size: .
j_call: TRBJ2-5
v_call: TRBV5-6
cdr3_length: 17

cdr3_nt: TGTGCCAGCAAGGGGCTTAACTCTGGAAACACCATATATTTT
cdr3_aa: CASKGLNSGNTIYF
d_call: .
clone_size: .
j_call: TRBJ1-3
v_call: TRBV2
cdr3_length: 14

cdr3_nt: TGTGCCAGCATCCCACGCCGGACAGAATACACCGGGGAGCTGTTTTTT
cdr3_aa: CASIPRRTEYTGELFF
d_call: .
clone_size: .
j_call: TRBJ2-2
v_call: TRBV6-6
cdr3_length: 16

cdr3_nt: TGTGCCAGCAGACCCCGACTAGCGGGAGCCTACAATGAGCAGTTCTTC
cdr3_aa: CASRPRLAGAYNEQFF
d_call: TRBD2
clone_size: once
j_call: TRBJ2-1
v_call: TRBV6-6
cdr3_length: 16

cdr3_nt: TGCGCCAGCAGCCAGGGACTAGCGGGCGCTAGCTCCTACGAGCAGTACTTC
cdr3_aa: CASSQGLAGASSYEQYF
d_call: TRBD2
clone_size: .
j_call: TRBJ2-7
v_call: TRBV5-1
cdr3_length: 17